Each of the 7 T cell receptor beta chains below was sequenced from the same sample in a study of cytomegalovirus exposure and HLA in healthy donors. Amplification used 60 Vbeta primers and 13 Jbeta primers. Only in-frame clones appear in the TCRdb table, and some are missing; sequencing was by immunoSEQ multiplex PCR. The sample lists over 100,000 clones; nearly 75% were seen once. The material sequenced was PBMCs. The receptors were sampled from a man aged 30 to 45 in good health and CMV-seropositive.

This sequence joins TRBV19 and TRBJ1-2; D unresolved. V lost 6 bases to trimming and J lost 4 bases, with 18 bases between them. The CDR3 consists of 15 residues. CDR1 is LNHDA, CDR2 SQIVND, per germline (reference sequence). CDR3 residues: CASSPGFGLGYGYTF. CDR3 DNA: TGTGCCAGTAGCCCGGGGTTTGGGTTAGGCTATGGCTACACCTTC.

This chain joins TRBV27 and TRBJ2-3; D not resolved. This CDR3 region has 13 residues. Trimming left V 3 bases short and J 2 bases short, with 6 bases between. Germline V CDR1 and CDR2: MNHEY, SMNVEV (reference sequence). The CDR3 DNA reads TGTGCCAGCAGTTTCGCAGACACAGATACGCAGTATTTT. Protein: CASSFADTDTQYF.

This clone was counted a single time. CDR3 sequence (DNA): TGTGCCTGGAGTGCCCTCGGCGATCTCGGACTTCTCTCCCTCTCCTCCTATAATTCACCCCTCCACTTT. Its translation: CAWSALGDLGLLSLSSYNSPLHF. The chain couples TRBV30 to TRBJ1-6; no definite D call. From germline, CDR1 is GTSNPN and CDR2 SVGIG (reference sequence). The CDR3 is 23 amino acids. V was pared by 1 base and J by 0 bases, with 31 bases between. The full variable domain, with the rest looked up from reference TRBV30 and TRBJ1-6, is SQTIHQWPATLVQPVGSPLSLECTVEGTSNPNLYWYRQAAGRGLQLLFYSVGIGQISSEVPQNLSASRPQDRQFILSSKKLLLSDSGFYLCAWSALGDLGLLSLSSYNSPLHFGNGTRLTVT.

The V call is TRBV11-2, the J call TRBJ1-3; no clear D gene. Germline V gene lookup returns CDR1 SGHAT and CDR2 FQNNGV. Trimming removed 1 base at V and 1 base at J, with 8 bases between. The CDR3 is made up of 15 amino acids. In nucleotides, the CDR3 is TGTGCCAGCAGCTTAGGAATCGGGTCTGGAAACACCATATATTTT. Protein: CASSLGIGSGNTIYF.

CDR3 nucleotides: TGTGCCAGCAGTCGACAGGGTGGCTACGAGCAGTACTTC. This sequence encodes CASSRQGGYEQYF. The chain uses TRBV11-2 and TRBJ2-7; 7 nucleotides match TRBD1. This CDR3 spans 13 amino acids. Looked up from germline, CDR1 is SGHAT and CDR2 is FQNNGV. The V and J ends lost 6 bases and 3 bases, in that order; junction bases with no gene match: 5.

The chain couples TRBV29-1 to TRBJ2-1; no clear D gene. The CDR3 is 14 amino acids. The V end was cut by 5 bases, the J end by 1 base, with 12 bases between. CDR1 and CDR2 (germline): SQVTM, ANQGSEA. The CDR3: CSVSRITSYNEQFF. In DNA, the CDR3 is TGCAGCGTTAGTCGCATCACATCCTACAATGAGCAGTTCTTC.

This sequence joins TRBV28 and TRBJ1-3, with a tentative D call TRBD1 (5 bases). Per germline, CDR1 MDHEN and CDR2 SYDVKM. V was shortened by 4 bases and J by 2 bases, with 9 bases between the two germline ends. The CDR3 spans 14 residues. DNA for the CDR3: TGTGCCAGCAGTTCCAGGGATGCTGGAAACACCATATATTTT. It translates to CASSSRDAGNTIYF.